The 5 T cell receptor beta chains given below trace back to one sample, sequenced in a study of cytomegalovirus exposure and HLA in healthy donors. This table comes from immunoSEQ multiplex PCR, and its TCRdb copy is limited to in-frame clones, with some not included. Here the sample spans 50,000 or so clones, 89% being singletons. Source material: PBMCs. All receptors come from a woman aged 18-29 years in good health and CMV-seropositive.

The chain's CDR3 is CASSLQGIGTGELFF. CDR3 nucleotide sequence: TGTGCCAGCAGTTTACAGGGAATCGGAACCGGGGAGCTGTTTTTT. This chain connects TRBV28 to TRBJ2-2; D possibly corresponds to TRBD1 (5 bases). The germline V gene has CDR1 MDHEN and CDR2 SYDVKM. CDR3 length: 15 residues. The germline V and J ends were trimmed by 2 bases and 5 bases, with 12 bases remaining between them. Filled out from reference TRBV28 and TRBJ2-2, the complete variable domain reads DVKVTQSSRYLVKRTGEKVFLECVQDMDHENMFWYRQDPGLGLRLIYFSYDVKMKEKGDIPEGYSVSREKKERFSLILESASTNQTSMYLCASSLQGIGTGELFFGEGSRLTVL.

The J gene is TRBJ2-5, the V gene TRBV9, with D uncertain. This CDR3 has 13 residues. The germline V gene has CDR1 SGDLS and CDR2 YYNGEE. The V end lost 0 bases, the J end lost 3 bases, and 6 bases lay between the germline ends. In DNA form, the CDR3 reads TGTGCCAGCAGCGTAGTTCCAGAAGAGACCCAGTACTTC. Translating gives CASSVVPEETQYF.

V usage is TRBV15 and J usage is TRBJ2-2, with a tentative D call TRBD1 (5 bases). This CDR3 comprises 17 residues. Germline-derived CDR1 and CDR2 are LNHNV and YYDKDF (reference sequence). V was pared by 0 bases and J by 3 bases, with 14 bases between. The CDR3 bases are TGTGCCACCAGCAGAGATAGGACAAGACCTGACACCGGGGAGCTGTTTTTT. Translating it yields CATSRDRTRPDTGELFF.

This chain uses TRBV28 with TRBJ1-1, with 8 positions matching TRBD1. There are 15 residues in the CDR3. Trimming took 2 bases from V and 5 from J; bases not matched to a gene: 7. CDR1 is MDHEN and CDR2 is SYDVKM in the germline V gene. The CDR3 DNA reads TGTGCCAGCAGTTTACGCTTGACAGGGGTGACTGAAGCTTTCTTT. Translation: CASSLRLTGVTEAFF.

The chain uses TRBV10-3 and TRBJ1-2; TRBD1 might be the D (6 bases). From germline, CDR1 is ENHRY and CDR2 SYGVKD. This CDR3 region has 13 residues. V was shortened by 11 bases and J by 12 bases, with 25 bases between the two germline ends. Here the CDR3 reads CAVADSPGMVDTF. CDR3 sequence (DNA): TGTGCCGTCGCGGACAGCCCCGGTATGGTCGACACCTTC.